A selection of T cell receptor beta chains follows, all from one sample in a study of graft-versus-host responses after intestinal transplantation. These receptors' antigens are unknown. TCRdb's copy holds only in-frame clones and misses some; the assay was immunoSEQ multiplex PCR. The sample holds under 140,000 clones, 93% seen once. Sequences were derived from unstimulated CD8+ T cells sorted from spleen or lymph node cells, sampled before intestinal transplant. Source of these receptors: a human donor who received an intestinal transplant. Both conserved end residues are part of each CDR3. Each record gives: clone size, V gene, D gene, J gene, CDR3 DNA, CDR3 protein. A D gene is named only where the DNA matches it firmly. Clone size appears in some rows only: once, few, many, or a class for an expanded clone.

abundance: once; v_gene: TRBV5-1; d_gene: -; j_gene: TRBJ1-5; CDR3nt: TGCGCCAGCAGCTTGGGGCAGGGTGGCCAGCCCCAGCATTTT; CDR3aa: CASSLGQGGQPQHF
abundance: -; v_gene: TRBV5-1; d_gene: TRBD2; j_gene: TRBJ2-5; CDR3nt: TGCGCCAGCAGCATCGCTAGCGGGGGGGGCGAGACCCAGTACTTC; CDR3aa: CASSIASGGGETQYF
abundance: -; v_gene: TRBV6-1; d_gene: -; j_gene: TRBJ1-2; CDR3nt: TGTGCCAGCAGTGAATCAGGCAGTAACTATGGCTACACCTTC; CDR3aa: CASSESGSNYGYTF
abundance: -; v_gene: TRBV27; d_gene: -; j_gene: TRBJ2-7; CDR3nt: TGTGCCAGCAGTTTAGTTGCCCTGGGGCGGTCCCCATCAGACGAGCAGTACTTC; CDR3aa: CASSLVALGRSPSDEQYF
abundance: -; v_gene: TRBV11-2; d_gene: -; j_gene: TRBJ2-1; CDR3nt: TGTGCCAGCGTTTTTTACAATGAGCAGTTCTTC; CDR3aa: CASVFYNEQFF
abundance: -; v_gene: TRBV29-1; d_gene: -; j_gene: TRBJ1-1; CDR3nt: TGCAGCGCCCTTCCCGGCGGGAACACTGAAGCTTTCTTT; CDR3aa: CSALPGGNTEAFF
abundance: once; v_gene: TRBV7-3; d_gene: -; j_gene: TRBJ2-5; CDR3nt: TGTGCCAGCAGCGCCGGGGGGCCCGGAGAGACCCAGTACTTC; CDR3aa: CASSAGGPGETQYF
abundance: once; v_gene: TRBV9; d_gene: -; j_gene: TRBJ2-7; CDR3nt: TGTGCCAGCAGCGTAGACGGGAGAGGAAACGAGCAGTACTTC; CDR3aa: CASSVDGRGNEQYF
abundance: -; v_gene: TRBV2; d_gene: TRBD1; j_gene: TRBJ2-7; CDR3nt: TGTGCCAGCAGTATGACAGGGACCTACGAGCAGTACTTC; CDR3aa: CASSMTGTYEQYF
abundance: -; v_gene: TRBV11-2; d_gene: -; j_gene: TRBJ1-1; CDR3nt: TGTGCCAGCAGCTTAATGGAGGGGAACACTGAAGCTTTCTTT; CDR3aa: CASSLMEGNTEAFF
abundance: -; v_gene: TRBV12-2; d_gene: -; j_gene: TRBJ1-2; CDR3nt: TGTGCAAGTCGCTTAGGGGTATTCAGCTATGGCTACACCTTC; CDR3aa: CASRLGVFSYGYTF
abundance: -; v_gene: TRBV30; d_gene: -; j_gene: TRBJ2-1; CDR3nt: TGTGCCTCCACACAAGGCTCCTCCAATTTCTTC; CDR3aa: CASTQGSSNFF
abundance: -; v_gene: TRBV25-1; d_gene: -; j_gene: TRBJ1-1; CDR3nt: TGTGCCAGCAGTGAATCGGGATGGGGGGCGAACACTGAAGCTTTCTTT; CDR3aa: CASSESGWGANTEAFF
abundance: few; v_gene: TRBV13; d_gene: TRBD2; j_gene: TRBJ2-5; CDR3nt: TGTGCCAGCAGCCAGCGGGGGGGGGAGACCCAGTACTTC; CDR3aa: CASSQRGGETQYF
abundance: -; v_gene: TRBV5-1; d_gene: -; j_gene: TRBJ2-1; CDR3nt: TGCGCCAGCAGCTTGGCTGGGAACGAGCAGTTCTTC; CDR3aa: CASSLAGNEQFF
abundance: once; v_gene: TRBV7-9; d_gene: TRBD1; j_gene: TRBJ1-2; CDR3nt: TGTGCCAGCAGCTTAGCGGGACAGGGCTATGGCTACACCTTC; CDR3aa: CASSLAGQGYGYTF
abundance: -; v_gene: TRBV10-2; d_gene: -; j_gene: TRBJ2-3; CDR3nt: TGCGCCAGCGAAATCCAGGGAACGCAGTATTTT; CDR3aa: CASEIQGTQYF
abundance: -; v_gene: TRBV4-1; d_gene: TRBD1; j_gene: TRBJ1-2; CDR3nt: TGCGCCAGCAGCCAAGATCGGGCAGGGGGCGGCGGCTACACCTTC; CDR3aa: CASSQDRAGGGGYTF
abundance: -; v_gene: TRBV7-9; d_gene: -; j_gene: TRBJ2-7; CDR3nt: TGTGCCAGCAGCGCCGGTAGCGGCCCCTACGAGCAGTACTTC; CDR3aa: CASSAGSGPYEQYF
abundance: -; v_gene: TRBV7-6; d_gene: -; j_gene: TRBJ2-2; CDR3nt: TGTGCCAGCAGCCGTAACACCGGGGAGCTGTTTTTT; CDR3aa: CASSRNTGELFF
abundance: -; v_gene: TRBV7-6; d_gene: -; j_gene: TRBJ2-5; CDR3nt: TGTGCCAGCAGCTCAGGAGGAGCTGGGAGCCAAGAGACCCAGTACTTC; CDR3aa: CASSSGGAGSQETQYF
abundance: once; v_gene: TRBV11-2; d_gene: -; j_gene: TRBJ2-7; CDR3nt: TGTGCCAGCAGCTTAGGACAGGTGACCTACGAGCAGTACTTC; CDR3aa: CASSLGQVTYEQYF
abundance: -; v_gene: TRBV27; d_gene: TRBD1; j_gene: TRBJ2-7; CDR3nt: TGTGCCAGCAGTTGGACAGGAAGCTCCTACGAGCAGTACTTC; CDR3aa: CASSWTGSSYEQYF
abundance: -; v_gene: TRBV18; d_gene: -; j_gene: TRBJ2-1; CDR3nt: TGTGCCAGCTCACCCCCAGTGGCCTACAATGAGCAGTTCTTC; CDR3aa: CASSPPVAYNEQFF
abundance: -; v_gene: TRBV4-2; d_gene: TRBD1; j_gene: TRBJ2-7; CDR3nt: TGTGCCAGCAGATCCTCACAGGGGGCCTACGAGCAGTACTTC; CDR3aa: CASRSSQGAYEQYF
abundance: -; v_gene: TRBV30; d_gene: TRBD1; j_gene: TRBJ2-2; CDR3nt: TGTGCCTGGGCGACAGGGGCCGGGGAGCTGTTTTTT; CDR3aa: CAWATGAGELFF
abundance: -; v_gene: TRBV6-1; d_gene: -; j_gene: TRBJ2-7; CDR3nt: TGTGCCAGCAGTGAATTTCTGGCCTACGAGCAGTACTTC; CDR3aa: CASSEFLAYEQYF
abundance: -; v_gene: TRBV19; d_gene: -; j_gene: TRBJ2-7; CDR3nt: TGTGCCAGTAGTATAGGAACCGCCACCTACGAGCAGTACTTC; CDR3aa: CASSIGTATYEQYF
abundance: -; v_gene: TRBV7-8; d_gene: -; j_gene: TRBJ2-3; CDR3nt: TGTGCCAGCAGCCTGGAAACGGGAGTCAGTGATACGCAGTATTTT; CDR3aa: CASSLETGVSDTQYF
abundance: -; v_gene: TRBV5-1; d_gene: -; j_gene: TRBJ1-1; CDR3nt: TGCGCCAGCAGCTTGGAAGCATTTTCGAACACTGAAGCTTTCTTT; CDR3aa: CASSLEAFSNTEAFF
abundance: -; v_gene: TRBV7-9; d_gene: -; j_gene: TRBJ2-6; CDR3nt: TGTGCCAGCAGCTTAGGGGGATCTGGGGCCAACGTCCTGACTTTC; CDR3aa: CASSLGGSGANVLTF
abundance: -; v_gene: TRBV28; d_gene: -; j_gene: TRBJ2-7; CDR3nt: TGTGCCAGCAGGGGCGCGGGTCTCGAGCAGTACTTC; CDR3aa: CASRGAGLEQYF
abundance: few; v_gene: TRBV6-5; d_gene: -; j_gene: TRBJ2-7; CDR3nt: TGTGCCAGCAGTACCGGGTCCTTGGTGGGCGAGCAGTACTTC; CDR3aa: CASSTGSLVGEQYF
abundance: -; v_gene: TRBV5-5; d_gene: TRBD2; j_gene: TRBJ2-7; CDR3nt: TGTGCCAGCAGCTTGCCCCCTAGCGGGGTCGGGAACGAGCAGTACTTC; CDR3aa: CASSLPPSGVGNEQYF
abundance: -; v_gene: TRBV14; d_gene: -; j_gene: TRBJ1-1; CDR3nt: TGTGCCAGCAGCCATTCGATTTTGGTGGCTTTCTTT; CDR3aa: CASSHSILVAFF
abundance: -; v_gene: TRBV11-2; d_gene: -; j_gene: TRBJ1-4; CDR3nt: TGTGCCAGCAGCCGTACGTCTGGTGGGGAAAAACTGTTTTTT; CDR3aa: CASSRTSGGEKLFF
abundance: -; v_gene: TRBV27; d_gene: TRBD1; j_gene: TRBJ2-7; CDR3nt: TGTGCCAGCAGTCGAACAGGGGAACCCCCCTACGAGCAGTACTTC; CDR3aa: CASSRTGEPPYEQYF
abundance: -; v_gene: TRBV10-2; d_gene: -; j_gene: TRBJ2-3; CDR3nt: TGCGCCAGCAGTGAGTCGTTGGCGAATTATGGCACAGATACGCAGTATTTT; CDR3aa: CASSESLANYGTDTQYF
abundance: -; v_gene: TRBV29-1; d_gene: TRBD1; j_gene: TRBJ1-1; CDR3nt: TGCAGCGTTGTGGACAGGGCCACTGAAGCTTTCTTT; CDR3aa: CSVVDRATEAFF
abundance: -; v_gene: TRBV6-5; d_gene: TRBD1; j_gene: TRBJ2-7; CDR3nt: TGTGCCAGCAGTCCGGACAGGGTCTACGAGCAGTACTTC; CDR3aa: CASSPDRVYEQYF
abundance: once; v_gene: TRBV10-1; d_gene: -; j_gene: TRBJ1-2; CDR3nt: TGCGCCTATCAGGGGTACGGCTACACCTTC; CDR3aa: CAYQGYGYTF
abundance: once; v_gene: TRBV7-6; d_gene: -; j_gene: TRBJ2-1; CDR3nt: TGTGCCAGCAGTTCCGGGACATCATACAATGAGCAGTTCTTC; CDR3aa: CASSSGTSYNEQFF